This T cell receptor beta chain was documented in a study of tumor-infiltrating lymphocytes in localized non-small cell lung cancer. The study, taken as a whole, reports: Tumor T-cell fraction was not associated with recurrence-free survival.

The CDR3 length is 15 residues. CDR1 is SNHLY and CDR2 is FYNNEI in the germline V gene. The V end lost 6 bases, the J end lost 0 bases, and 14 bases lay between the germline ends. Only a few counts were recorded for this clone. What it binds is unknown. The method was immunoSEQ multiplex PCR; TCRdb's version includes in-frame clones alone and lacks a portion of them. The repertoire has more than 10,000 clones, 84% of them found once; the top ten carry approximately 8.4%. This receptor was obtained from a human donor with non-small cell lung cancer. The gene calls are TRBV2 and TRBJ1-1, with a possible D match to TRBD1 (5 bases). Sequenced material: lung tumor tissue. This chain's CDR3 is CASSTRGAMNTEAFF. The DNA of the CDR3 is TGTGCCAGCAGCACACGCGGGGCCATGAACACTGAAGCTTTCTTT.